The clone carrying this TCR beta chain came up many times. Its antigen remains unidentified. Genes and germline come from the mouse. Sequencing ends 4 residues short of the CDR3 end; the germline J gene provides the rest. Markers including CD4, CD8alpha, NKG2D and NKG2ACE guided sorting of pooled cutaneous lymph node cells. The data are from a study of CD8+ T cells in alopecia areata. About the study: Recipient mice, roughly 7-11-week-old female C3H/HeJ animals, received skin from roughly 6-12-month-old C3H/HeJ graft donors with spontaneous alopecia. Findings of the study overall: Higher clonality was seen in lesional scalp than in normal scalp, especially in alopecia totalis/universalis. Whereas mice showed it more clearly, TCR sharing across patients was murkier, possibly because of HLA.

Germline V lookup: CDR1 GKSSPN, CDR2 SITVG. The CDR3 consists of 14 residues. The germline V and J ends were trimmed by 0 bases and 3 bases, with 9 bases remaining between them. RNA was extracted and reverse transcribed into cDNA as the sequencing template. Clones were read by immunoSEQ multiplex PCR, and TCRdb kept only the in-frame ones, dropping some. This table holds about 6,000 clones with no singletons; the top ten claim about 33%. The receptor's source is a C3H/HeJ mouse with alopecia areata. The strain's MHC type: H2-k. The specimen was CD8+ T cells sorted from a lymph node. The V and J genes are TRBV31 and TRBJ2-1; perhaps TRBD2 as D (6 bases). The sequenced CDR3 bases are TGTGCCTGGAGTCTATATGGGGGCTATGCT. Encoded protein: CAWSLYGGYA. The whole CDR3 is CAWSLYGGYAEQFF.